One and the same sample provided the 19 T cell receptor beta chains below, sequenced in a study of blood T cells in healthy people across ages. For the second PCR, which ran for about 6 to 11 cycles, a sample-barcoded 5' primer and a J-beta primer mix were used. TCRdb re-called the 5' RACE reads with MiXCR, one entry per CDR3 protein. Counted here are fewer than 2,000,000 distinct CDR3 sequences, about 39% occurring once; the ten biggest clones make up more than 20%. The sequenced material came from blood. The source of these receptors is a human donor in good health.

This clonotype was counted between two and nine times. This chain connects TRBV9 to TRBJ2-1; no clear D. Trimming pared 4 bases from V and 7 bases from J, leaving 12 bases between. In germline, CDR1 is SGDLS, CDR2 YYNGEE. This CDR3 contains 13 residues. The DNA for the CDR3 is TGTGCCAGCAGCCCAGTTATATCGAATGAGCAGTTCTTC. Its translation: CASSPVISNEQFF.

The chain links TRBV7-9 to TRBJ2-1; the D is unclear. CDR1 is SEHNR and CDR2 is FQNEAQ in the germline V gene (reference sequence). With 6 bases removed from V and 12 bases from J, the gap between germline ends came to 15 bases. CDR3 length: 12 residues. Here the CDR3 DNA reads TGTGCCAGCAGTCCGACCGGGTATGGGCAGTTCTTC. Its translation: CASSPTGYGQFF.

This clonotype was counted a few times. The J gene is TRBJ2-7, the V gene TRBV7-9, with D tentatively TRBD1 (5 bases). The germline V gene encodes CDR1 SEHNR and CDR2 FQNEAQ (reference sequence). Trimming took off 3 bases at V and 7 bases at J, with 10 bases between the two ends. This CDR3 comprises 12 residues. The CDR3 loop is CASSFQGVEQYF. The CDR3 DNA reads TGTGCCAGCAGCTTTCAAGGGGTAGAGCAGTACTTC.

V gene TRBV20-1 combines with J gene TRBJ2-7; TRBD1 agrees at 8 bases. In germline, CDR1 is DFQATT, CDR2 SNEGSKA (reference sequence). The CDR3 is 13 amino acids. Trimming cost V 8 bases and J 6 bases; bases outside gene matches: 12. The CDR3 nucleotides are TGCAGTACTCTCGACAGGGGAGCTGGCGAGCAGTACTTC. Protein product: CSTLDRGAGEQYF.

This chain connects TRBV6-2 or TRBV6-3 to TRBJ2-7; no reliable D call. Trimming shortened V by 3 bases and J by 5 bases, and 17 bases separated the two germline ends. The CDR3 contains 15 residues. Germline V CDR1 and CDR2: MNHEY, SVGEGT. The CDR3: CASSYPNTGYNEQYF. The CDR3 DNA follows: TGTGCCAGCAGTTATCCGAACACCGGCTATAACGAGCAGTACTTC.

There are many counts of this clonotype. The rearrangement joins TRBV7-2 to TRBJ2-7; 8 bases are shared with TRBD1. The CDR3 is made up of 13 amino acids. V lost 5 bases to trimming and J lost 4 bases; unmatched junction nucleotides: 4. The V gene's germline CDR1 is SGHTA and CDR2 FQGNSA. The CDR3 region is CASSRTGNYEQYF. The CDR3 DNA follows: TGTGCCAGCAGCCGGACAGGGAATTACGAGCAGTACTTC.

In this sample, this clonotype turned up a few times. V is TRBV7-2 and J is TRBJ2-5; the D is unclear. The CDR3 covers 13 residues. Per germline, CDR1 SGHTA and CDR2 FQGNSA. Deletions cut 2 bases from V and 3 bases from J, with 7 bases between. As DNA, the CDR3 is TGTGCCAGCAGCTTAAACACGGAAGAGACCCAGTACTTC. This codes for CASSLNTEETQYF.

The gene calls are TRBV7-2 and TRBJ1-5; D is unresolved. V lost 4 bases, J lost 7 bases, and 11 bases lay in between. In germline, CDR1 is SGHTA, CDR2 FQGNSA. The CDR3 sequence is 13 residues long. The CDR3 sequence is CASSSNAAQPQHF. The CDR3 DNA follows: TGTGCCAGCAGCTCAAATGCGGCACAGCCCCAGCATTTT.

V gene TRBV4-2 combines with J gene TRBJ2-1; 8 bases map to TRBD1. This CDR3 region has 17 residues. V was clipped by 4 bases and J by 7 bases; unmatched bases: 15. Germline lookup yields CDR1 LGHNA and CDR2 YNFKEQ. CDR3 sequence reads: CASSPALPGQEENEQFF. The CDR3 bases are TGTGCCAGCAGCCCCGCTCTCCCGGGACAGGAGGAAAATGAGCAGTTCTTC.

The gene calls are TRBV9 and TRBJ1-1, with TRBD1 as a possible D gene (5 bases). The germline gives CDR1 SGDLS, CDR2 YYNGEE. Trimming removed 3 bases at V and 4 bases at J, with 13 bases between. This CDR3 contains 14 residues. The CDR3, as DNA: TGTGCCAGCAGCGGCTGGGACGGGGCCACTGAAGCTTTCTTT. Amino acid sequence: CASSGWDGATEAFF.

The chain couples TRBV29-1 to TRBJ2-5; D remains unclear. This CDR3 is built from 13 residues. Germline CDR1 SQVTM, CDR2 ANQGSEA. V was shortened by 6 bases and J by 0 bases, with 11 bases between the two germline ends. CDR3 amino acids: CSVVWSDQETQYF. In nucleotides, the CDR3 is TGCAGCGTGGTGTGGTCAGACCAAGAGACCCAGTACTTC.

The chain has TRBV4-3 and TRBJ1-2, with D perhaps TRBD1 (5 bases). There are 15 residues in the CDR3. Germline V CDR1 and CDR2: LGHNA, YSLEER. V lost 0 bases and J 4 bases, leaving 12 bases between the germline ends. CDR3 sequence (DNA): TGCGCCAGCAGCCAAGATTACGAGGGGCCCTATGGCTACACCTTC. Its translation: CASSQDYEGPYGYTF.

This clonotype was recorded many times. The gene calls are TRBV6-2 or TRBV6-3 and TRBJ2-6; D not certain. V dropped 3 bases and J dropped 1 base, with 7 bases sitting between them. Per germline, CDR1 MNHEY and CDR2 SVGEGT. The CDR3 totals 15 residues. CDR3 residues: CASSYGSSGANVLTF. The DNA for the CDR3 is TGTGCCAGCAGTTATGGTTCTTCTGGGGCCAACGTCCTGACTTTC.

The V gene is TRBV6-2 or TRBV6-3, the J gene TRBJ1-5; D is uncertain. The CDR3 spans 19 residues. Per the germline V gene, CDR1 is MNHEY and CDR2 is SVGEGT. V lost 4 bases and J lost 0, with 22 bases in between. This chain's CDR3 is CASSSPTGRRFYSNQPQHF. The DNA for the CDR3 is TGTGCCAGCAGTTCCCCGACTGGGAGGCGGTTCTATAGCAATCAGCCCCAGCATTTT.

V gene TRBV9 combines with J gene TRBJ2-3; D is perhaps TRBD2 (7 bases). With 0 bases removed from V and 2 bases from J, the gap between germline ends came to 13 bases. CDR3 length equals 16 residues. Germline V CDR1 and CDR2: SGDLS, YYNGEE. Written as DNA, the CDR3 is TGTGCCAGCAGCGTAGTAGGGGGGGCCCACACAGATACGCAGTATTTT. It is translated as CASSVVGGAHTDTQYF. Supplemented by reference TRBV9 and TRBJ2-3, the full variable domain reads DSGVTQTPKHLITATGQRVTLRCSPRSGDLSVYWYQQSLDQGLQFLIQYYNGEERAKGNILERFSAQQFPDLHSELNLSSLELGDSALYFCASSVVGGAHTDTQYFGPGTRLTVL.

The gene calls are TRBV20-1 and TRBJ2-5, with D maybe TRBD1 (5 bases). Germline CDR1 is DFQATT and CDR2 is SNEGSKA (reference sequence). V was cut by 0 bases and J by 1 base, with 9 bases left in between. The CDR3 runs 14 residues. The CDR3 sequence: CSARDWQGQETQYF. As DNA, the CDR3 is TGCAGTGCTAGAGATTGGCAGGGCCAAGAGACCCAGTACTTC.

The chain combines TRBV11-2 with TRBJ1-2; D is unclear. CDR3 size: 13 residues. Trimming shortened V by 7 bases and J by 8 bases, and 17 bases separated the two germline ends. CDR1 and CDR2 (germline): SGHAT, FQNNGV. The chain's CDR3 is CASKLEGDRGYTF. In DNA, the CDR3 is TGTGCCAGCAAGTTAGAGGGTGATCGCGGCTACACCTTC.

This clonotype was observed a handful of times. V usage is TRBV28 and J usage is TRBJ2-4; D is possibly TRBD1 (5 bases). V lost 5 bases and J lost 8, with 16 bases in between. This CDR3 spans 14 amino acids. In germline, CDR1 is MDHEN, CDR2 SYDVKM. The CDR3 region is CASSRGQFRDIQYF. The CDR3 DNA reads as TGTGCCAGCAGTCGAGGACAATTCAGAGACATTCAGTACTTC. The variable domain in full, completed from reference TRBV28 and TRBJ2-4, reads DVKVTQSSRYLVKRTGEKVFLECVQDMDHENMFWYRQDPGLGLRLIYFSYDVKMKEKGDIPEGYSVSREKKERFSLILESASTNQTSMYLCASSRGQFRDIQYFGAGTRLSVL.

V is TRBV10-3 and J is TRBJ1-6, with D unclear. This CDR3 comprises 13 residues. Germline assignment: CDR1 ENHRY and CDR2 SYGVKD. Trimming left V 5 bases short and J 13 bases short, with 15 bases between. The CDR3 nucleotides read TGTGCCATCAGTCAGGAATTAGGGTCCCCCCTCCACTTT. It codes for CAISQELGSPLHF.